This is a list of T cell receptor beta chains from one sample in a study of vaccination and CD4 T cells after COVID-19. What these receptors recognize is not known. Using its own MiXCR run on the PCR reads, TCRdb lists one record per CDR3 protein. The sample records about 15,000 distinct CDR3 sequences, about a fifth being singletons. The source material was CD4+ T cells from blood, cultured in vitro, sampled before SARS-CoV-2 vaccination. The origin of the receptors is a human donor who received a COVID-19 vaccine. The CDR3 runs from the conserved cysteine through the conserved F or W. The order of the fields is J gene, V gene, clone size, D gene, CDR3 protein, CDR3 DNA. D genes are given only for firm matches. The size of a clone is reported for some rows only, either as once, few or many, or as a class for expanded clones.

J: TRBJ1-5
V: TRBV2
size: NA
D: TRBD1
CDR3: CASSEIGTAYQPQHF
DNA: TGTGCCAGCAGTGAAATCGGGACAGCTTATCAGCCCCAGCATTTT

J: TRBJ2-3
V: TRBV6-1
size: medium-sized
D: NA
CDR3: CASSEMGGTDTQYF
DNA: TGTGCCAGCAGTGAAATGGGTGGGACAGATACGCAGTATTTT

J: TRBJ2-1
V: TRBV7-9
size: few
D: TRBD1
CDR3: CASSLARQGAFDEQFF
DNA: TGTGCCAGCAGCTTAGCTCGGCAGGGGGCGTTCGATGAGCAGTTCTTC

J: TRBJ1-2
V: TRBV12-3/TRBV12-4
size: few
D: NA
CDR3: CASTPSVSGRRGDGYTF
DNA: TGTGCCAGCACCCCTTCAGTTAGCGGTCGTCGCGGGGATGGCTACACCTTC

J: TRBJ2-2
V: TRBV6-1
size: once
D: TRBD1
CDR3: CASSEYARGPIAGELFF
DNA: TGTGCCAGCAGTGAATATGCGAGGGGGCCGATAGCCGGGGAGCTGTTTTTT

J: TRBJ1-5
V: TRBV19
size: NA
D: NA
CDR3: CASSISGVGNQPQHF
DNA: TGTGCCAGTAGTATATCTGGGGTGGGCAATCAGCCCCAGCATTTT

J: TRBJ2-5
V: TRBV20-1
size: medium-sized
D: NA
CDR3: CSASPGQETQYF
DNA: TGCAGTGCTAGTCCTGGCCAAGAGACCCAGTACTTC

J: TRBJ1-5
V: TRBV2
size: few
D: NA
CDR3: CASMSGQPNQPQHF
DNA: TGTGCCAGTATGTCAGGACAGCCCAATCAGCCCCAGCATTTT

J: TRBJ2-7
V: TRBV5-1
size: NA
D: TRBD1
CDR3: CASSLVPGGTAYEQYF
DNA: TGCGCCAGCAGCTTGGTCCCAGGGGGAACGGCCTACGAGCAGTACTTC

J: TRBJ2-6
V: TRBV4-2
size: NA
D: NA
CDR3: CASSQDSVRASFSGANVLTF
DNA: TGTGCCAGCAGCCAAGATTCCGTCCGGGCCTCCTTCTCTGGGGCCAACGTCCTGACTTTC

J: TRBJ2-6
V: TRBV20-1
size: NA
D: NA
CDR3: CSARAIGESGANVLTF
DNA: TGCAGTGCTAGGGCCATAGGGGAGTCTGGGGCCAACGTCCTGACTTTC

J: TRBJ1-2
V: TRBV7-6
size: medium-sized
D: NA
CDR3: CASSRRPNTLGYGYTF
DNA: TGTGCCAGCAGCCGACGTCCAAATACATTAGGCTATGGCTACACCTTC

J: TRBJ2-1
V: TRBV19
size: NA
D: NA
CDR3: CASRGYNEQFF
DNA: TGTGCCAGTAGGGGATACAATGAGCAGTTCTTC

J: TRBJ1-1
V: TRBV18
size: NA
D: NA
CDR3: CASSPDQRRVENTEAFF
DNA: TGTGCCAGCTCACCCGACCAACGGAGAGTAGAGAACACTGAAGCTTTCTTT

J: TRBJ2-1
V: TRBV6-1
size: NA
D: NA
CDR3: CASSRDTSYNEQFF
DNA: TGTGCCAGCAGTCGGGACACCTCCTACAATGAGCAGTTCTTC

J: TRBJ1-2
V: TRBV30
size: NA
D: NA
CDR3: CAWSLGGYGYTF
DNA: TGTGCCTGGAGTCTTGGGGGGTATGGCTACACCTTC

J: TRBJ2-3
V: TRBV24-1
size: NA
D: NA
CDR3: CATSDFQGTDTQYF
DNA: TGTGCCACCAGTGATTTCCAGGGAACAGATACGCAGTATTTT

J: TRBJ1-2
V: TRBV12-3/TRBV12-4
size: few
D: TRBD1
CDR3: CASSGDSYGYTF
DNA: TGTGCCAGCAGTGGGGACAGCTATGGCTACACCTTC

J: TRBJ2-3
V: TRBV5-1
size: once
D: TRBD1
CDR3: CASSSSSTGGITDTQYF
DNA: TGCGCCAGCAGCTCATCTTCGACAGGGGGAATCACAGATACGCAGTATTTT

J: TRBJ2-3
V: TRBV6-1
size: few
D: NA
CDR3: CASRSELARDTQYF
DNA: TGTGCCAGTAGGAGTGAGCTAGCCAGGGATACGCAGTATTTT

J: TRBJ2-2
V: TRBV30
size: NA
D: TRBD1
CDR3: CAWRGQGAWLSGELFF
DNA: TGTGCCTGGAGGGGACAGGGGGCTTGGTTATCCGGGGAGCTGTTTTTT

J: TRBJ1-3
V: TRBV5-6
size: NA
D: NA
CDR3: CASSLGGIGNTIYF
DNA: TGTGCCAGCAGCTTGGGGGGAATCGGAAACACCATATATTTT

J: TRBJ1-1
V: TRBV18
size: NA
D: TRBD1
CDR3: CASSLNRGSGITLLNTEAFF
DNA: TGTGCCAGCTCACTGAACAGGGGGAGTGGGATAACCCTCTTAAACACTGAAGCTTTCTTT

J: TRBJ2-5
V: TRBV6-5
size: NA
D: NA
CDR3: CASSYRGETQYF
DNA: TGTGCCAGCAGTTACAGGGGAGAGACCCAGTACTTC

J: TRBJ2-6
V: TRBV5-5
size: NA
D: NA
CDR3: CASSPGGPSGANVLTF
DNA: TGTGCCAGCAGCCCCGGAGGGCCCTCTGGGGCCAACGTCCTGACTTTC

J: TRBJ1-2
V: TRBV2
size: NA
D: TRBD1
CDR3: CASSEARQGGYGYTF
DNA: TGTGCCAGCAGTGAAGCGAGACAGGGAGGCTATGGCTACACCTTC

J: TRBJ2-5
V: TRBV6-1
size: NA
D: NA
CDR3: CASSRQETRYF
DNA: TGTGCCAGCAGTCGACAAGAGACCCGGTACTTC

J: TRBJ2-5
V: TRBV18
size: few
D: TRBD1
CDR3: CASSPRGGGREETQYF
DNA: TGTGCCAGCTCACCGAGAGGGGGCGGACGCGAGGAGACCCAGTACTTC

J: TRBJ2-7
V: TRBV6-5
size: few
D: TRBD2
CDR3: CASSSSGGTSYEQYF
DNA: TGTGCCAGCAGTTCTAGCGGGGGGACCTCCTACGAGCAGTACTTC

J: TRBJ2-3
V: TRBV5-1
size: once
D: NA
CDR3: CASSLTGREDTQYF
DNA: TGCGCCAGCAGCTTGACAGGAAGAGAAGATACGCAGTATTTT

J: TRBJ2-3
V: TRBV7-8
size: few
D: NA
CDR3: CASSSALTTDTQYF
DNA: TGTGCCAGCAGCTCAGCGCTGACCACAGATACGCAGTATTTT

J: TRBJ2-5
V: TRBV7-8
size: few
D: NA
CDR3: CASSPQRWRETQYF
DNA: TGTGCCAGCAGCCCGCAAAGGTGGAGGGAGACCCAGTACTTC

J: TRBJ1-2
V: TRBV30
size: medium-sized
D: NA
CDR3: CAWSQTANPDVSGYTF
DNA: TGTGCCTGGAGTCAGACAGCCAATCCGGACGTTAGTGGCTACACCTTC

J: TRBJ1-1
V: TRBV5-5
size: NA
D: TRBD1
CDR3: CVSSKSGQLNTEAFF
DNA: TGTGTCAGCAGCAAGTCGGGACAGCTGAACACTGAAGCTTTCTTT

J: TRBJ1-1
V: TRBV2
size: few
D: NA
CDR3: CASSAGRWDTEAFF
DNA: TGTGCCAGCAGTGCCGGGAGGTGGGACACTGAAGCTTTCTTT

J: TRBJ1-2
V: TRBV2
size: NA
D: TRBD1
CDR3: CASSGWDSGGLGAYGYTF
DNA: TGTGCCAGCAGTGGATGGGACAGCGGGGGGCTAGGGGCGTATGGCTACACCTTC

J: TRBJ2-7
V: TRBV10-1
size: few
D: NA
CDR3: CASSESTGMNEQYF
DNA: TGCGCCAGCAGTGAGTCAACAGGGATGAACGAGCAGTACTTC

J: TRBJ1-1
V: TRBV11-3
size: once
D: NA
CDR3: CASSLMHTEAFF
DNA: TGTGCCAGCAGCTTAATGCATACTGAAGCTTTCTTT

J: TRBJ1-1
V: TRBV2
size: NA
D: TRBD1
CDR3: CASRYRGGGTEAFF
DNA: TGTGCCAGCAGGTACAGGGGGGGAGGCACTGAAGCTTTCTTT

J: TRBJ1-2
V: TRBV6-1
size: few
D: NA
CDR3: CASTSDFRGYTF
DNA: TGTGCCAGCACATCGGACTTCCGCGGCTACACCTTC

J: TRBJ1-1
V: TRBV20-1
size: NA
D: NA
CDR3: CSARGGLNTEAFF
DNA: TGCAGTGCTAGGGGGGGTCTGAACACTGAAGCTTTCTTT

J: TRBJ2-7
V: TRBV20-1
size: few
D: NA
CDR3: CSAIPAHEQYF
DNA: TGCAGTGCTATACCTGCGCACGAGCAGTACTTC

J: TRBJ2-3
V: TRBV9
size: NA
D: NA
CDR3: CASGKDNIPSSDTQYF
DNA: TGTGCCAGCGGTAAAGACAATATCCCCAGTTCAGATACGCAGTATTTT

J: TRBJ1-1
V: TRBV6-1
size: NA
D: NA
CDR3: CATQGRNTEAFF
DNA: TGTGCCACCCAGGGACGGAACACTGAAGCTTTCTTT

J: TRBJ1-6
V: TRBV25-1
size: medium-sized
D: NA
CDR3: CASRGQVDSPLHF
DNA: TGTGCCAGCAGAGGTCAGGTGGATTCACCCCTCCACTTT

J: TRBJ1-3
V: TRBV2
size: NA
D: NA
CDR3: CASRGEGNTIYF
DNA: TGTGCCAGCAGGGGAGAAGGAAACACCATATATTTT

J: TRBJ1-5
V: TRBV12-3/TRBV12-4
size: NA
D: NA
CDR3: CASSFSPYNQPQHF
DNA: TGTGCCAGCAGTTTTTCACCCTACAATCAGCCCCAGCATTTT

J: TRBJ2-7
V: TRBV2
size: NA
D: NA
CDR3: CASSVAPYGQRTYEQYF
DNA: TGTGCCAGCAGTGTCGCACCTTACGGACAGAGAACCTACGAGCAGTACTTC

J: TRBJ2-2
V: TRBV6-1
size: NA
D: NA
CDR3: CASRSLPGTWNTGELFF
DNA: TGTGCCAGCAGATCCCTACCCGGGACTTGGAACACCGGGGAGCTGTTTTTT

J: TRBJ2-1
V: TRBV10-1
size: few
D: TRBD2
CDR3: CASSESDGGGNEQFF
DNA: TGCGCCAGCAGTGAGTCCGACGGGGGGGGCAATGAGCAGTTCTTC

J: TRBJ2-1
V: TRBV5-4
size: few
D: TRBD1
CDR3: CASSLQGYNEQFF
DNA: TGTGCCAGCAGCTTACAGGGGTACAATGAGCAGTTCTTC

J: TRBJ1-1
V: TRBV20-1
size: NA
D: NA
CDR3: CSARASSAAFF
DNA: TGCAGTGCTAGAGCCTCTTCAGCGGCTTTCTTT

J: TRBJ1-1
V: TRBV12-3/TRBV12-4
size: NA
D: NA
CDR3: CASSLSGGNTEAFF
DNA: TGTGCCAGCAGTTTGAGCGGGGGGAACACTGAAGCTTTCTTT

J: TRBJ1-4
V: TRBV19
size: NA
D: NA
CDR3: CATMRSNNEKLFF
DNA: TGTGCCACAATGAGGAGTAATAATGAAAAACTGTTTTTT

J: TRBJ2-7
V: TRBV6-1
size: NA
D: TRBD1
CDR3: CASSDRRGTGEGGKQYF
DNA: TGTGCCAGCAGTGACCGGCGGGGGACAGGGGAGGGTGGGAAGCAGTACTTC

J: TRBJ1-2
V: TRBV16
size: NA
D: NA
CDR3: CASSQYTSYYGYTF
DNA: TGTGCCAGCAGCCAATACACCAGCTACTATGGCTACACCTTC

J: TRBJ2-7
V: TRBV6-1
size: NA
D: NA
CDR3: CASTPRGGSCEQYF
DNA: TGTGCCAGCACCCCCAGGGGCGGCTCCTGCGAGCAGTACTTC

J: TRBJ2-5
V: TRBV12-3/TRBV12-4
size: few
D: NA
CDR3: CASSLALGFQETQYF
DNA: TGTGCCAGCAGTTTAGCGCTGGGTTTCCAAGAGACCCAGTACTTC

J: TRBJ2-7
V: TRBV24-1
size: few
D: NA
CDR3: CATSDPPQGHIYEQYF
DNA: TGTGCCACCAGTGACCCGCCCCAGGGTCATATCTACGAGCAGTACTTC

J: TRBJ1-1
V: TRBV7-3
size: few
D: NA
CDR3: CASNFRDPPRGTEAFF
DNA: TGTGCCAGCAACTTCCGGGACCCCCCCCGTGGCACTGAAGCTTTCTTT